Included here is one TCR beta chain sequence, with context. This clone was counted only a few times. The antigen it recognizes is unknown. Base quality data are lacking; no much larger clone is found one base away. Based on the germline V gene (reference sequence), the CDR1 and CDR2 sequences are LNHDA and SQIVND. Relative to germline, V is 7 bases shorter and J is 0 bases shorter, with 15 bases between their ends. The CDR3, from cysteine to phenylalanine, totals 15 residues. Only CDR3 DNA is held: 45 bases, read in frame from base 1. Library method: the immunoSEQ multiplex PCR assay. TCRdb stores this immuneACCESS table with in-frame sequences only. Part of the clones is absent; in the studies checked, under half of the shortfall reflects unresolved V genes, and no reason is known for the rest. The sample table holds more than 30,000 clones, of which roughly 80% were seen once. The biggest ten clones account for 1.8% of the sample.

This entry is derived from a study of Siglec-9 on CD8 T cells in melanoma (dated by TCRdb to the late 2010s). Some background on the complete study: Siglec-9 expression on CD8+ T cells and the role of Siglec-9 in regulating T cells in the melanoma tumor microenvironment were investigated in the study. What the authors observed across the whole study: According to the report, an effector memory CD8+ T-cell subset that seemed to build up inside melanoma tumors was both marked and regulated by Siglec-9.

This receptor was identified in a human donor in good health. This receptor chain uses TRBV19 and TRBJ1-1; TRBD1 could be the D gene, as 6 bases match. The sequencing sample was made of Siglec-9- CD8+ T cells sorted from blood. Taken with the paper, the label for cell subset or site translates to: CD8 T cells lacking Siglec-9. The encoded CDR3 is CASTPRGILNTEAFF. The bases read TGTGCCAGTACCCCAAGGGGGATTCTGAACACTGAAGCTTTCTTT.